The T cell receptor beta chain under discussion was sequenced for a study of human CD8 memory T cell subsets. Study conclusions and caveats: Stem-like memory T cells and precursor exhausted T cells had repertoires that overlapped very little.

As regards this clonotype: Its target is unknown.

TCR beta was sequenced from UMI-tagged 5' RACE libraries. Following a re-call of the 5' RACE reads, TCRdb has one entry per CDR3 protein and lacks DNA. With about 11,000 distinct CDR3 sequences in the sample, the ten largest clones hold around 15%. The sample comprised CD8+ T cells from PBMCs. The sequence was obtained from a human donor in good health.

The CDR3 region is CSVSLGAGDGYTF. The genes are TRBV29-1 and TRBJ1-2; TCRdb indicates TRBD1, and absent DNA this call remains unverified. CDR3 length: 13 residues. Germline V gene data show CDR1 as SQVTM and CDR2 as ANQGSEA.